This paragraph covers one T cell receptor (beta chain) sequence. Its antigen is unknown. This sample is drawn from a study of vaccination effects on CD4 cells after COVID-19. Study summary: Antigen-specific CD4+ T cell clonotypes were called by their expansion after viral peptide-pool culture in ViraFEST. Sample donation by two convalescent patients took place 16 days and one week before vaccination.

Germline V lookup: CDR1 MGHRA, CDR2 YSYEKL. The CDR3 is 15 residues long. Trimming shortened V by 1 base and J by 6 bases, and 15 bases separated the two germline ends. Sequencing was performed with immunoSEQ multiplex PCR; in TCRdb, only in-frame clones are kept and a portion is missing. The repertoire holds tens of thousands of clones, with 70% to 80% as singletons. An approximately 10-day culture period preceded the isolation of CD4+ T cells. SARS-CoV-2 infection was confirmed by PCR in the person between March and December 2020. The TCR sequence derives from a human donor who had a prior SARS-CoV-2 infection. This chain uses TRBV4-1 with TRBJ1-1; D is unresolved. Source: CD4+ T cells from PBMCs cultured without peptide, taken before COVID-19 vaccination. The CDR3 sequence: CASSQATRRRAEAFF. The CDR3, as DNA: TGCGCCAGCAGCCAAGCAACACGGCGTAGGGCTGAAGCTTTCTTT.